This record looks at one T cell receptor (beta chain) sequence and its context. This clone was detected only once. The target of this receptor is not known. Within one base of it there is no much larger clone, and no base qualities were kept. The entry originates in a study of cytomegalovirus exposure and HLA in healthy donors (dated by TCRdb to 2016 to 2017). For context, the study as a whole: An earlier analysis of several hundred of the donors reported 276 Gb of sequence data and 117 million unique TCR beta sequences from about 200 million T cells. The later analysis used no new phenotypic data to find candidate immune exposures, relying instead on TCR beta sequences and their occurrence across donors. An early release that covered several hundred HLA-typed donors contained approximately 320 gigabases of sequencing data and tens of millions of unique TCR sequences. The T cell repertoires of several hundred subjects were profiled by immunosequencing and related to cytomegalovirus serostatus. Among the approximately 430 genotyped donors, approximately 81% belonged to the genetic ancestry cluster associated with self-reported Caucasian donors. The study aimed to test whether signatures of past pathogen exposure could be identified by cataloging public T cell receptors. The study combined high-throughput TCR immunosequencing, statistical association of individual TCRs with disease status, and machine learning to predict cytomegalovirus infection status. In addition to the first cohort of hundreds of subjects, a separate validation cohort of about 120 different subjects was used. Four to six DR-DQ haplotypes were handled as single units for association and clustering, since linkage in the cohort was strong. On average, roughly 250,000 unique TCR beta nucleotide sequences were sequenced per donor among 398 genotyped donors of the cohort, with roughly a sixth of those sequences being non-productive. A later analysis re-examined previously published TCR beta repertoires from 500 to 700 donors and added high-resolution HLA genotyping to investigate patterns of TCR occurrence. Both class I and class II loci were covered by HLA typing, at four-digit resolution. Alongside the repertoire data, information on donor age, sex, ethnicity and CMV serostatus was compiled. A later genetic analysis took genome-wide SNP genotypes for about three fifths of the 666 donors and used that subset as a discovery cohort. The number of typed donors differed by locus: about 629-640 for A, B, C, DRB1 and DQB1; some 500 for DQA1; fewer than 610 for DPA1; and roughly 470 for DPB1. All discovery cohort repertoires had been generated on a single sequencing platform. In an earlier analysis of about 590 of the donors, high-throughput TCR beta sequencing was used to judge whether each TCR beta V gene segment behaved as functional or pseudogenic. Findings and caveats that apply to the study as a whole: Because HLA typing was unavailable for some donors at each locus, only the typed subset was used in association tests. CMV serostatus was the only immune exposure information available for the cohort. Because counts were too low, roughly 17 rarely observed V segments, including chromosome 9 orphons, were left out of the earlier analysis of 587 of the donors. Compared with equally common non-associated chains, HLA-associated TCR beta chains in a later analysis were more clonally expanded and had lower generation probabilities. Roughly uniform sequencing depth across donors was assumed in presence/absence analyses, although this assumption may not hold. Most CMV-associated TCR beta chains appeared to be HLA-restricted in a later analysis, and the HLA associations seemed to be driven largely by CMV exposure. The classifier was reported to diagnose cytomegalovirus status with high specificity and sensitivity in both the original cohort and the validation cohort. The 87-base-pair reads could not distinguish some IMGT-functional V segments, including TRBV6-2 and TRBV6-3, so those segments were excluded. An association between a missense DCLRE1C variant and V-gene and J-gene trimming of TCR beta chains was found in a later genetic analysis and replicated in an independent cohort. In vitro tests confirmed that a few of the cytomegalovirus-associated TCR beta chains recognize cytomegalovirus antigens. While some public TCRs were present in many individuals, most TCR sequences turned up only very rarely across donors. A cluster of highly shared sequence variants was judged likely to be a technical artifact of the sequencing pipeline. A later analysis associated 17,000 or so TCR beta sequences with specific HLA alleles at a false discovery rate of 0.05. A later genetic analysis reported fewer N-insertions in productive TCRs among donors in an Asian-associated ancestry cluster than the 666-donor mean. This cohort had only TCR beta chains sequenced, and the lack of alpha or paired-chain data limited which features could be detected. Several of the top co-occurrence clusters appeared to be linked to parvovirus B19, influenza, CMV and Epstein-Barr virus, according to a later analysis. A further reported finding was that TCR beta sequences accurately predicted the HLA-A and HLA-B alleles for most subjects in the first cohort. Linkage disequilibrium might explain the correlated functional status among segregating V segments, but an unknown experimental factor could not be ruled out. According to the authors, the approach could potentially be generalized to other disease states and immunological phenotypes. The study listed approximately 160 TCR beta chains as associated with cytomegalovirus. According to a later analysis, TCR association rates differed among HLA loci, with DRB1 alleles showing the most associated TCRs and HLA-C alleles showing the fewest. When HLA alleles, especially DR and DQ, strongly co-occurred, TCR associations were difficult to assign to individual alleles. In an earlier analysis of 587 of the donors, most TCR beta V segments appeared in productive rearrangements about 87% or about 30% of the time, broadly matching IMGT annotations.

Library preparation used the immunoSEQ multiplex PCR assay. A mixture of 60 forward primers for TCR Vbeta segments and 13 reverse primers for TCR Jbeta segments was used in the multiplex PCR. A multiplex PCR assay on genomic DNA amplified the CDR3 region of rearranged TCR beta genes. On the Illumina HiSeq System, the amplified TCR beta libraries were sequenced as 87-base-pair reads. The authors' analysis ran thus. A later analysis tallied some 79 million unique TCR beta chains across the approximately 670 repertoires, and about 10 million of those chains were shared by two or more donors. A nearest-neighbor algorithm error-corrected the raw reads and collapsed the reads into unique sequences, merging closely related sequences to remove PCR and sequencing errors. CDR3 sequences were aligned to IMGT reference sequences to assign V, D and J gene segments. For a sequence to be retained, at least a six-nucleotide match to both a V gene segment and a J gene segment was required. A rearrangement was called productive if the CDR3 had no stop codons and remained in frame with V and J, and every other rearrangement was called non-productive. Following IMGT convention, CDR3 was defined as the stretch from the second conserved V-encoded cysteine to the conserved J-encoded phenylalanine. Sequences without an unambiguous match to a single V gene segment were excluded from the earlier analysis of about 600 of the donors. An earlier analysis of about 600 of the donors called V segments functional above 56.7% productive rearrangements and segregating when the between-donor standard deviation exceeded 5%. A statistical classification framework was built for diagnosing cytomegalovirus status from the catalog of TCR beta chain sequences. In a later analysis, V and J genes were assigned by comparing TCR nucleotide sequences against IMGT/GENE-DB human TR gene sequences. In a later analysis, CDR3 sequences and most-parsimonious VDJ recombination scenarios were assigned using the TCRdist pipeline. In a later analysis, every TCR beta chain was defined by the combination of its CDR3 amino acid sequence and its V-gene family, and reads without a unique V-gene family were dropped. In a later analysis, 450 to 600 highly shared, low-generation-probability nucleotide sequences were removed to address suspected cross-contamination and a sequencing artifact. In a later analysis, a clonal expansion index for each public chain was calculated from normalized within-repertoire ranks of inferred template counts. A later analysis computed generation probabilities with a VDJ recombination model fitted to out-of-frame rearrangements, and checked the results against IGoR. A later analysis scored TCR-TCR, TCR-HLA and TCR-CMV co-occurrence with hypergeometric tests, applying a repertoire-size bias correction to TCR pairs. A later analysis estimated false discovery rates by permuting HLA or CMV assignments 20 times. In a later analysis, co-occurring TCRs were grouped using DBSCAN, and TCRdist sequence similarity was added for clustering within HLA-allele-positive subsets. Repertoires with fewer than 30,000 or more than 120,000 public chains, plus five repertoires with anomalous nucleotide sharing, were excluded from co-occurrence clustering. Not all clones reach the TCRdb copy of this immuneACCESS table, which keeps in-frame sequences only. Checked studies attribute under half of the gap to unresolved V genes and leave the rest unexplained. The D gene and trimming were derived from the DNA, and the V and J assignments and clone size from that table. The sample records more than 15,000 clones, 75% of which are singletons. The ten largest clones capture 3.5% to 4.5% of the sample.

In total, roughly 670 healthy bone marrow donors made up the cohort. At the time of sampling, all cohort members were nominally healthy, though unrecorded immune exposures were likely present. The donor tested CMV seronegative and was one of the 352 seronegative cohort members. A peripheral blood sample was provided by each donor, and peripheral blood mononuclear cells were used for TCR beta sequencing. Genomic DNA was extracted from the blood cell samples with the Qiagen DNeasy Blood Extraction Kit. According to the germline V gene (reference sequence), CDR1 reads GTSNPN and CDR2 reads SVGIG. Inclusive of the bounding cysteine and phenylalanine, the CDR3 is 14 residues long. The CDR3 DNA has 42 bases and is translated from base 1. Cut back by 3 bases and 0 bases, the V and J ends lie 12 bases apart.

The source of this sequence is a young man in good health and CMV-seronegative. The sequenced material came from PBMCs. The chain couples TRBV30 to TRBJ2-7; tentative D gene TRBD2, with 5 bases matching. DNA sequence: TGTGCCTGGAGAAGCAGCGCGGGCTCCTACGAGCAGTACTTC. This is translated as CAWRSSAGSYEQYF.